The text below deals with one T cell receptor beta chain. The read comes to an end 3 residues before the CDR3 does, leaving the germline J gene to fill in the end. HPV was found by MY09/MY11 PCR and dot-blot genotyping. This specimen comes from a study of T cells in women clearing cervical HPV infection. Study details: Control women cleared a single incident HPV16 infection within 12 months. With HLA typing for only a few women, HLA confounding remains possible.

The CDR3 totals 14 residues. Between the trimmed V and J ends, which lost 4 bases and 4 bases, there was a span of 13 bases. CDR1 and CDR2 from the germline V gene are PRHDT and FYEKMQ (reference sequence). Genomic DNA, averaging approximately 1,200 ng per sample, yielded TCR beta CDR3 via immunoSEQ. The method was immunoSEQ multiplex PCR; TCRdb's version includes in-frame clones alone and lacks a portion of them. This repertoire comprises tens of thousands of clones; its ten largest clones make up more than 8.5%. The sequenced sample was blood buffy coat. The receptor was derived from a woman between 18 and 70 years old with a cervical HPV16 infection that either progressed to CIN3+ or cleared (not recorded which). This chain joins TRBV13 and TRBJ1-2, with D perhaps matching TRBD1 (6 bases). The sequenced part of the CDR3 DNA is TGTGCCAGCAGCTCTAGGACAGCGACCTATGGC. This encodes CASSSRTATYG. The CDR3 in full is CASSSRTATYGYTF.